Shown below are 17 T cell receptor beta chains from a single sample sequenced in a study of identical twins. MiXCR, applied by TCRdb to the 5' RACE reads, yields one record per CDR3 protein. This table has 550,000 to 700,000 distinct CDR3 sequences, 9.6% appearing once. These same data were also listed under a study on yellow fever vaccine responses in identical twins.

Sequenced sample: PBMCs. These TCRs come from a woman in her late teens or twenties in good health.

This sequence joins TRBV5-1 and TRBJ2-1, with 9 bases that match TRBD2. The CDR3 runs to 15 residues. V gave up 6 bases and J gave up 2 bases; unmatched junction bases: 6. Germline V lookup: CDR1 SGHRS, CDR2 YFSETQ. CDR3 sequence: CASNRLAEPYNEQFF. The DNA of the CDR3 is TGCGCCAGCAATCGACTAGCGGAACCCTACAATGAGCAGTTCTTC.

The chain employs TRBV6-5 and TRBJ2-3; the D gene is possibly TRBD2 (6 bases). V lost 4 bases to trimming and J lost 0 bases, with 14 bases between them. CDR3 length: 16 amino acids. Per germline, CDR1 MNHEY and CDR2 SVGAGI. CDR3 amino acids: CASSFTERASTDTQYF. Here the CDR3 DNA reads TGTGCCAGCAGTTTCACAGAGCGGGCAAGCACAGATACGCAGTATTTT.

The sample holds many counts of this clonotype. V gene TRBV24-1 combines with J gene TRBJ2-3, with 12 bases fitting TRBD1. Germline trimming cut 5 bases from V and 5 bases from J; bases unmatched to any gene: 7. Germline assignment: CDR1 KGHDR and CDR2 SFDVKD. The CDR3 spans 16 residues. The CDR3 coding sequence is TGTGCCACCAGTGCCGGGACAGGGGGCTTCATAGATACGCAGTATTTT. It codes for CATSAGTGGFIDTQYF.

This clonotype showed up many times. The J gene is TRBJ2-5, the V gene TRBV7-9, with 7 bases fitting TRBD1. CDR3 length: 14 amino acids. Germline V gene sequence: CDR1 SEHNR, CDR2 FQNEAQ (reference sequence). Trimming removed 3 bases from V and 1 base from J; junction bases left unmatched: 2. CDR3 DNA sequence: TGTGCCAGCAGCTTTCGACAGGGCCAAGAGACCCAGTACTTC. Translation gives CASSFRQGQETQYF.

The chain recombines TRBV2 with TRBJ2-1; 12 bases agree with TRBD2. Germline V lookup: CDR1 SNHLY, CDR2 FYNNEI. CDR3 size: 15 residues. V lost 4 bases and J lost 9; bases outside the gene matches: 7. The CDR3 nucleotides read TGTGCCAGCAGTGCTCTAGCGGGAGGGCTTGGTGAGCAGTTCTTC. Translated: CASSALAGGLGEQFF.

This clonotype was found a few times. The chain couples TRBV11-2 to TRBJ1-1; D possibly corresponds to TRBD1 (6 bases). Germline V CDR1 and CDR2: SGHAT, FQNNGV. Trimming removed 5 bases from V and 4 bases from J, with 17 bases in between. The CDR3 extends over 15 amino acids. The CDR3 bases are TGTGCCAGCAGCCCGTACGTACAGGGAAGCACTGAAGCTTTCTTT. The encoded protein is CASSPYVQGSTEAFF.

This chain links TRBV7-9 with TRBJ2-7, with D perhaps matching TRBD2 (6 bases). Looked up from germline, CDR1 is SEHNR and CDR2 is FQNEAQ (reference sequence). Trimming removed 8 bases at V and 7 bases at J, with 18 bases between. The CDR3 is made up of 13 amino acids. The CDR3 loop is CASGGGASWEQYF. CDR3 DNA: TGTGCCAGCGGAGGAGGGGCCTCTTGGGAGCAGTACTTC.

This clonotype has a count of ten or more. The chain links TRBV24-1 to TRBJ2-7; 8 nucleotides match TRBD1. In germline, CDR1 is KGHDR, CDR2 SFDVKD. The CDR3 runs 16 residues. V gave up 5 bases and J gave up 0 bases; unmatched junction bases: 8. CDR3 residues: CATSGPGQGSSYEQYF. In nucleotides, the CDR3 is TGTGCCACCAGTGGACCCGGACAGGGATCCTCCTACGAGCAGTACTTC.

This clonotype occurred a few times. The chain has TRBV6-2 or TRBV6-3 and TRBJ2-7, with TRBD1 matching over 10 bases. The germline CDR1 and CDR2 sequences are MNHEY and SVGEGT. The length of the CDR3 is 19 residues. V lost 6 bases and J lost 4; bases outside the gene matches: 21. The CDR3 nucleotides are TGTGCCAGCAGACCCCACGGTGACAGGGGGCTTGTTGGCGAGTACGAGCAGTACTTC. Translation: CASRPHGDRGLVGEYEQYF.

This clonotype was seen a handful of times. The chain is built from TRBV3-1 and TRBJ2-1; 9 bases line up with TRBD2. Germline V CDR1 and CDR2: LGHDT, YNNKEL (reference sequence). The trim removed 1 base at V and 3 bases at J, leaving 4 bases unmatched. CDR3 length equals 16 residues. In nucleotides, the CDR3 is TGTGCCAGCAGCCAAGTGCCTAGCGGGGTCTACAATGAGCAGTTCTTC. This translates into CASSQVPSGVYNEQFF.

This clonotype appeared a few times. V is TRBV6-2 or TRBV6-3 and J is TRBJ2-7, with a possible D match to TRBD2 (6 bases). The CDR3 totals 15 residues. Germline V gives CDR1 MNHEY, CDR2 SVGEGT. The germline V and J ends were trimmed by 6 bases and 4 bases, with 19 bases remaining between them. This chain's CDR3 is CASRGSGTHTYEQYF. CDR3 in DNA: TGTGCCAGCAGGGGGTCCGGGACTCACACTTACGAGCAGTACTTC.

The rearrangement links TRBV25-1 to TRBJ1-1; possible D gene TRBD1, 5 bases. The V end lost 3 bases, the J end lost 6 bases, and 14 bases lay between the germline ends. CDR3 length equals 14 residues. The germline CDR1 and CDR2 sequences are MGHDK and SYGVNS. CDR3 amino acids: CASSDLRVGAEAFF. DNA of the CDR3: TGTGCCAGCAGTGACCTCAGGGTGGGGGCTGAAGCTTTCTTT.

This clonotype appeared a few times. The V call is TRBV7-2, the J call TRBJ2-6; D perhaps matches TRBD1 (6 bases). The germline V and J ends were trimmed by 5 bases and 8 bases, with 13 bases remaining between them. Germline V lookup: CDR1 SGHTA, CDR2 FQGNSA. CDR3 length equals 14 residues. CDR3 loop: CASSANRVTNVLTF. CDR3 DNA: TGTGCCAGCAGCGCAAACAGGGTTACCAACGTCCTGACTTTC.

This clonotype occurred a few times. The chain combines TRBV14 with TRBJ2-3; TRBD2 matches 9 bases. V gave up 0 bases and J gave up 4 bases; unmatched junction bases: 8. CDR1 SGHDN and CDR2 FVKESK come from the germline V gene. The CDR3 spans 17 residues. The CDR3 DNA sequence: TGTGCCAGCAGCCAAGACAGGTCTAGCGGGAAAGCAGATACGCAGTATTTT. This sequence encodes CASSQDRSSGKADTQYF.

This clonotype was recorded at least ten times. The rearrangement joins TRBV11-2 to TRBJ2-3, with TRBD2 identical over 12 bases. The CDR3 runs 18 residues. The ends lost 5 bases at V and 1 base at J; junction bases unmatched: 10. The germline CDR1 and CDR2 sequences are SGHAT and FQNNGV. CDR3: CASSPPGASGRGTDTQYF. The DNA of the CDR3 is TGTGCCAGCAGCCCACCCGGGGCTAGCGGGAGGGGCACAGATACGCAGTATTTT.

In this sample, this clonotype turned up a few times. V and J are TRBV7-6 and TRBJ2-5; D may be TRBD1 or TRBD2 (5 bases each). V shed 5 bases and J shed 5 bases, with 12 bases lying between them. Germline CDR1 SGHVS, CDR2 FNYEAQ. The CDR3 totals 13 residues. The CDR3 is CASSRDETETQYF. DNA of the CDR3: TGTGCCAGCAGCCGGGACGAGACGGAGACCCAGTACTTC.

This clonotype has a handful of counts. V is TRBV6-1 and J is TRBJ2-3; the match to TRBD2 covers 10 bases. V dropped 7 bases and J dropped 3; count of bases not matched to a gene: 13. CDR1 is MNHNS, CDR2 SASEGT, per germline. This CDR3 contains 17 residues. The CDR3, as DNA: TGTGCCAGCATGCGGAGCGGGAGGGCCGGAAGAACAGATACGCAGTATTTT. Encoded protein: CASMRSGRAGRTDTQYF.